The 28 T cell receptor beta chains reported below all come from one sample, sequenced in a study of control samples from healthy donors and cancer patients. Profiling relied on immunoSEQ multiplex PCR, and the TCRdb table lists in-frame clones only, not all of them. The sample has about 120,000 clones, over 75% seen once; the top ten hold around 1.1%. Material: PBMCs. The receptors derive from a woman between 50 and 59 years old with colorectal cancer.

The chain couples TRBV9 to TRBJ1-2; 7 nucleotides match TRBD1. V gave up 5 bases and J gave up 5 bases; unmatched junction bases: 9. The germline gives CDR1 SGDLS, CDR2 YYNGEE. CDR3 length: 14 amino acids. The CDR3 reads CASSPRQGFYGYTF. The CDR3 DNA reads TGTGCCAGCAGTCCCAGACAGGGCTTTTATGGCTACACCTTC.

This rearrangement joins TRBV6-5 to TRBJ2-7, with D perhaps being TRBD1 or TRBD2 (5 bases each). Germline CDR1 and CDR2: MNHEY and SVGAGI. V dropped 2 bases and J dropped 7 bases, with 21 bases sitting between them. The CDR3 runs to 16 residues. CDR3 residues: CASSYDLAVPGAEQYF. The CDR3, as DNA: TGTGCCAGCAGTTACGACTTGGCGGTGCCCGGGGCGGAGCAGTACTTC.

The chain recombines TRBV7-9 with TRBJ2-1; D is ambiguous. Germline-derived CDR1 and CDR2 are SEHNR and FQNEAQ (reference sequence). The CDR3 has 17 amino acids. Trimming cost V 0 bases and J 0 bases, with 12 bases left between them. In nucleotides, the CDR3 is TGTGCCAGCAGCTTAGCCCGTAGCCCGAGCTCCTACAATGAGCAGTTCTTC. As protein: CASSLARSPSSYNEQFF.

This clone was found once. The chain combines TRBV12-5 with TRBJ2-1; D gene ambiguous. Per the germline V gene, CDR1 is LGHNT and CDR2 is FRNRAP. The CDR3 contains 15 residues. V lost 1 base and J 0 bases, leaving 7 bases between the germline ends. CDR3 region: CASGLDRSSYNEQFF. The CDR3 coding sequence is TGTGCTAGTGGTTTGGACAGAAGCTCCTACAATGAGCAGTTCTTC.

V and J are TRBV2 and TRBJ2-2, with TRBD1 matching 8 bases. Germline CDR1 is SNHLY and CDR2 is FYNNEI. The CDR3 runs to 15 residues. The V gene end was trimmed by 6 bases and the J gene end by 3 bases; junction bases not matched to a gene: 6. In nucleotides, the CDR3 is TGTGCCAGCAGCCCACAGGGGGTACACACCGGGGAGCTGTTTTTT. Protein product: CASSPQGVHTGELFF.

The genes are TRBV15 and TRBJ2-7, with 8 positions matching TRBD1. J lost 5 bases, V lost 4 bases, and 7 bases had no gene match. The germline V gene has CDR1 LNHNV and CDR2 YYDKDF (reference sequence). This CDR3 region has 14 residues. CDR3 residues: CATSTRTGRNEQYF. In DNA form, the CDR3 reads TGTGCCACCAGCACCCGGACAGGGCGGAACGAGCAGTACTTC.

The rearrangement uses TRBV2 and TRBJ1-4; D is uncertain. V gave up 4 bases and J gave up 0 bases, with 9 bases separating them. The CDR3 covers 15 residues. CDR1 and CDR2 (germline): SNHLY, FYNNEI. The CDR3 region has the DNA TGTGCCAGCAGTGTTATCCGCACAACTAATGAAAAACTGTTTTTT. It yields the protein CASSVIRTTNEKLFF.

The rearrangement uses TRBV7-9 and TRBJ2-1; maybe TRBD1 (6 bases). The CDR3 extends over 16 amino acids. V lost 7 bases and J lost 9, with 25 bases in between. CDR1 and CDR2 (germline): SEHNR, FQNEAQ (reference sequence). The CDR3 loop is CASKAEGETGIGEQFF. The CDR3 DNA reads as TGTGCCAGCAAGGCCGAGGGGGAGACGGGAATTGGTGAGCAGTTCTTC.

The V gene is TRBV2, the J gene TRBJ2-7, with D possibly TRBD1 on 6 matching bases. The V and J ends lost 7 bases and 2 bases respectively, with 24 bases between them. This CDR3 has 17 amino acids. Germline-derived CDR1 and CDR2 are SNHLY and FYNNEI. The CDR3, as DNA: TGTGCCAGCAACCTAAATCCAACAGGGACGCTAACCTACGAGCAGTACTTC. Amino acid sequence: CASNLNPTGTLTYEQYF.

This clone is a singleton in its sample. CDR3: CASSLAGGERETQYF. CDR3 DNA: TGCGCCAGCAGCTTGGCCGGGGGAGAACGAGAGACCCAGTACTTC. The gene calls are TRBV5-1 and TRBJ2-5; maybe TRBD2 (6 bases). Trimming removed 0 bases at V and 4 bases at J, with 13 bases between. CDR3 length: 15 residues. Germline V gene sequence: CDR1 SGHRS, CDR2 YFSETQ.

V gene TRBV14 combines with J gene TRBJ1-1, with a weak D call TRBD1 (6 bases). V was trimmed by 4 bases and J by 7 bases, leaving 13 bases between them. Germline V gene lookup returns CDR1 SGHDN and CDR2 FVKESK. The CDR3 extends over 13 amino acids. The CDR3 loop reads CASSLRLGGEAFF. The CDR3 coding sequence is TGTGCCAGCAGCCTAAGGCTAGGGGGTGAAGCTTTCTTT.

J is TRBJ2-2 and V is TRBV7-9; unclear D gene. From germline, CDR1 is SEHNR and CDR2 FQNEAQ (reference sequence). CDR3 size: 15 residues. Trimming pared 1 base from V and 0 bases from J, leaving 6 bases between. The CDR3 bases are TGTGCCAGCAGCTTAGGCACGGCGAACACCGGGGAGCTGTTTTTT. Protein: CASSLGTANTGELFF. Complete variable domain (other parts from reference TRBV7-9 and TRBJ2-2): DTGVSQNPRHKITKRGQNVTFRCDPISEHNRLYWYRQTLGQGPEFLTYFQNEAQLEKSRLLSDRFSAERPKGSFSTLEIQRTEQGDSAMYLCASSLGTANTGELFFGEGSRLTVL.

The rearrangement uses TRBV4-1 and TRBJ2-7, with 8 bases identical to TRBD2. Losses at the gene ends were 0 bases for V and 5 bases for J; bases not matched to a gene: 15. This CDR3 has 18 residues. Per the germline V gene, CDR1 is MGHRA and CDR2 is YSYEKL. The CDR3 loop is CASSQEESLSGSFHEQYF. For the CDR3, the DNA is TGCGCCAGCAGCCAAGAAGAGTCTTTAAGCGGGAGCTTCCACGAGCAGTACTTC.

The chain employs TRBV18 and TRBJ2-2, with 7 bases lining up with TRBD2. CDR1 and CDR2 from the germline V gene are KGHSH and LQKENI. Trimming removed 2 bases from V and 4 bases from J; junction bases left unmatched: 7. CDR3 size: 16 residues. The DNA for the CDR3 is TGTGCCAGCTCACCAACGAGCGCGGGGGTCACCGGGGAGCTGTTTTTT. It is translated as CASSPTSAGVTGELFF.

CDR3 sequence (DNA): TGTGCCAGCAGCCCCGGGACGGTCAGCTCTGGAAACACCATATATTTT. Its protein product is CASSPGTVSSGNTIYF. The chain couples TRBV3-1 (or the pseudogene TRBV3-2) to TRBJ1-3; possibly TRBD1 for D (5 bases). The CDR3 loop spans 16 amino acids. Between the trimmed V and J ends, which lost 4 bases and 0 bases, there was a span of 13 bases. CDR1 is LGHDT and CDR2 is YNNKEL in the germline V gene (reference sequence).

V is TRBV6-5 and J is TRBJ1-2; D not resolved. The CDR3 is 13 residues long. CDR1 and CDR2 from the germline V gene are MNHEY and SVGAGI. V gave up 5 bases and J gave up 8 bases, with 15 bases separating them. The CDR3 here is CASSPRAWGGYTF. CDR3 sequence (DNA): TGTGCCAGCAGTCCCCGGGCGTGGGGAGGCTACACCTTC.

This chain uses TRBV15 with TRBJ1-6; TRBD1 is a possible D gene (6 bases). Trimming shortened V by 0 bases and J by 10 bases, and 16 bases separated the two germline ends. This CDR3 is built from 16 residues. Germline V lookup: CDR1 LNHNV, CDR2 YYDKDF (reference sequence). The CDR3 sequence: CATSRDRGRGGSPLHF. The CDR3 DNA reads TGTGCCACCAGCAGAGATAGGGGCAGGGGAGGATCACCCCTCCACTTT.

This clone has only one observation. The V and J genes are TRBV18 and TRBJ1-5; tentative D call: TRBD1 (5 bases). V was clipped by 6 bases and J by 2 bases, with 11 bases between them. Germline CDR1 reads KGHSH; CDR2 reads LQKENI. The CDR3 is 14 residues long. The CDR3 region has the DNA TGTGCCAGCTCTCGGGGAGGGGGCAATCAGCCCCAGCATTTT. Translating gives CASSRGGGNQPQHF.

The CDR3 nucleotides are TGTGCCAGTAGTATGGGTCATGGCTACACCTTC. The encoded protein is CASSMGHGYTF. V is TRBV19 and J is TRBJ1-2; D is ambiguous. The germline gives CDR1 LNHDA, CDR2 SQIVND (reference sequence). This CDR3 comprises 11 residues. The V end lost 3 bases, the J end lost 6 bases, and 5 bases lay between the germline ends.

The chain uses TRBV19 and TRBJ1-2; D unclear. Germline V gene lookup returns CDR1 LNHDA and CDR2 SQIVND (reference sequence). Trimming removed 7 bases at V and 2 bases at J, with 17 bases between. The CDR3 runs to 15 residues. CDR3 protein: CASTEGRRWNYGYTF. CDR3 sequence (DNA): TGTGCCAGTACGGAAGGGCGGAGGTGGAACTATGGCTACACCTTC.

The CDR3 sequence is CASSNLGPNLGELFF. CDR3 coding DNA: TGTGCCAGCAGTAACTTAGGGCCAAATCTCGGGGAGCTGTTTTTT. This rearrangement joins TRBV6-2 or TRBV6-3 to TRBJ2-2; D gene unclear. CDR1 and CDR2 from the germline V gene are MNHEY and SVGEGT. The CDR3 covers 15 residues. The V gene lost 5 bases and the J gene lost 7 bases, with 17 bases spanning the gap.

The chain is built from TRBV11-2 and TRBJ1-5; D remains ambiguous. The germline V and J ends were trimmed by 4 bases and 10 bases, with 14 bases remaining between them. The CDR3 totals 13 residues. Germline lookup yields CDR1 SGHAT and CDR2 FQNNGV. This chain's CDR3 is CASSSNRGGPQHF. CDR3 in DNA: TGTGCCAGCAGCTCAAACCGGGGAGGTCCCCAGCATTTT.

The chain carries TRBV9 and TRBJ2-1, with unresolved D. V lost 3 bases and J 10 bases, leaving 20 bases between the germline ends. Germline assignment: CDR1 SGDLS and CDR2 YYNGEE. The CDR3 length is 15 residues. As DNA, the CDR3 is TGTGCCAGCAGCGCATCGGCGAGCGCCTTGTGGGAGCAGTTCTTC. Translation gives CASSASASALWEQFF.

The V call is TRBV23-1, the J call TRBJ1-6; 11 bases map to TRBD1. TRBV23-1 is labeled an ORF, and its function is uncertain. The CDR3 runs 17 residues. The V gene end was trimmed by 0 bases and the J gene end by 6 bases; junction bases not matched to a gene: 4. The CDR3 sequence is CASSQSRTGGVNSPLHF. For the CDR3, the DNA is TGCGCCAGCAGTCAATCTAGGACAGGGGGCGTTAATTCACCCCTCCACTTT.

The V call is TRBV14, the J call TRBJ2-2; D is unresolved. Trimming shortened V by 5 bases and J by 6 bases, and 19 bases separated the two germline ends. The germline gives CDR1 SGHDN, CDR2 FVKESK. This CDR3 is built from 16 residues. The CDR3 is CASSDHVLRPSGELFF. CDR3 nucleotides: TGTGCCAGCAGCGACCATGTCTTGCGACCGTCCGGGGAGCTGTTTTTT.

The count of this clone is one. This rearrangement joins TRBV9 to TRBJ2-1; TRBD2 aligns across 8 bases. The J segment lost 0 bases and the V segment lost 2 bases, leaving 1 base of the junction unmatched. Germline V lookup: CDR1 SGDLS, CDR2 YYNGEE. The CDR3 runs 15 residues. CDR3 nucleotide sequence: TGTGCCAGCAGCGTCGCGGGGGGCTCCTACAATGAGCAGTTCTTC. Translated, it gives CASSVAGGSYNEQFF.

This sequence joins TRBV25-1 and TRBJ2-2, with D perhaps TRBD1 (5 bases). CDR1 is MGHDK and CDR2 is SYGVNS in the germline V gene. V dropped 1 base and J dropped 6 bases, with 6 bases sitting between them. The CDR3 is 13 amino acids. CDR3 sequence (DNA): TGTGCCAGCAGTGAATTCAGGGCCGGGGAGCTGTTTTTT. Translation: CASSEFRAGELFF.

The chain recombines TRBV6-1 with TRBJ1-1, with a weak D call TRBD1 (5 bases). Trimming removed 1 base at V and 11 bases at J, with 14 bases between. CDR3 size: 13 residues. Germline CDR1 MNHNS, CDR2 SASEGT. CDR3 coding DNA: TGTGCCAGCAGTGAAGGCCAGGGCGTGAGGGCTTTCTTT. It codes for CASSEGQGVRAFF.